The rows below give T cell receptor beta chains drawn from one sample of a study of cytomegalovirus exposure and HLA in healthy donors. Sequencing was performed with immunoSEQ multiplex PCR; in TCRdb, only in-frame clones are kept and a portion is missing. This sample has fewer than 200,000 clones; around 84% occur once, and the top ten carry about 16%. Sequencing was done on a sample of PBMCs. These receptors came from a man aged 18 to 30 in good health and CMV-seropositive. CDR3s include the opening cysteine and the closing phenylalanine or tryptophan. The D gene is left open where the match is weak. Not every row has a clone size; where given, it reads once, few, many or a size class.

clone size	V gene	J gene	D gene	CDR3 protein	CDR3 DNA
.	TRBV27	TRBJ2-2	TRBD1	CASSDSRGQGAGELFF	TGTGCCAGCAGTGATTCCCGGGGACAGGGGGCCGGGGAGCTGTTTTTT
.	TRBV2	TRBJ2-5	TRBD1	CASSGARTGGTQYF	TGTGCCAGCAGCGGAGCCAGGACAGGGGGGACCCAGTACTTC
.	TRBV5-4	TRBJ2-5	.	CASTAPGRTQYF	TGTGCCAGCACCGCACCCGGGAGGACCCAGTACTTC
.	TRBV5-4	TRBJ1-5	.	CASSLDPGSNQPQHF	TGTGCCAGCAGCTTGGATCCGGGTAGCAATCAGCCCCAGCATTTT
.	TRBV27	TRBJ1-5	TRBD1	CASSPGQGGQPQHF	TGTGCCAGCAGTCCGGGACAGGGTGGCCAGCCCCAGCATTTT
.	TRBV5-1	TRBJ2-7	.	CASSLGTSNYEQYF	TGCGCCAGCAGCTTGGGGACAAGTAATTACGAGCAGTACTTC
.	TRBV29-1	TRBJ2-3	TRBD2	CSVRGPGLDGTDTQYF	TGCAGCGTTAGGGGTCCCGGACTAGATGGCACAGATACGCAGTATTTT
few	TRBV28	TRBJ2-1	TRBD1	CASSLTGQGADEQFF	TGTGCCAGCAGTTTAACGGGACAGGGGGCGGATGAGCAGTTCTTC
.	TRBV4-1	TRBJ1-5	.	CASSQDLDSGSNQPQHF	TGCGCCAGCAGCCAAGATCTAGACAGCGGGAGCAATCAGCCCCAGCATTTT
.	TRBV27	TRBJ2-3	TRBD2	CASSATSGADTQYF	TGTGCCAGTTCGGCGACTAGCGGCGCAGATACGCAGTATTTT
.	TRBV7-9	TRBJ1-2	.	CASSQRWTPANYGYTF	TGTGCCAGCAGCCAGAGATGGACACCTGCTAACTATGGCTACACCTTC
.	TRBV30	TRBJ2-3	.	CAWSVQTDTQYF	TGTGCCTGGAGTGTACAGACAGATACGCAGTATTTT
.	TRBV7-2	TRBJ1-2	.	CASSLAGEDYGYTF	TGTGCCAGCAGCTTAGCAGGGGAGGACTATGGCTACACCTTC
.	TRBV9	TRBJ2-7	TRBD2	CASSVAGGTREQYF	TGTGCCAGCAGCGTAGCGGGAGGCACTCGCGAGCAGTACTTC
.	TRBV27	TRBJ2-7	TRBD1	CASNGGQGPYEQYF	TGTGCCAGCAATGGGGGACAGGGCCCTTACGAGCAGTACTTC
.	TRBV7-2	TRBJ1-2	.	CASSFPTNYGYTF	TGTGCCAGCAGCTTCCCCACTAACTATGGCTACACCTTC
.	TRBV6-6	TRBJ1-1	.	CASSLGTSNTEAFF	TGTGCCAGCAGTCTCGGGACATCGAACACTGAAGCTTTCTTT
.	TRBV20-1	TRBJ2-7	.	CSASRGYEQYF	TGCAGTGCATCCAGGGGTTACGAGCAGTACTTC
.	TRBV10-3	TRBJ2-3	TRBD2	CAISVRASGSADTQYF	TGTGCCATCAGTGTCAGGGCTAGCGGGAGCGCAGATACGCAGTATTTT
.	TRBV10-3	TRBJ1-2	TRBD1	CAISGTTGDYGYTF	TGTGCCATCAGTGGAACGACAGGGGACTATGGCTACACCTTC
.	TRBV7-9	TRBJ2-7	TRBD2	CASSLVGAGFKPSYEQYF	TGTGCCAGCAGCTTAGTAGGAGCGGGATTTAAACCCTCCTACGAGCAGTACTTC
.	TRBV6-1	TRBJ2-7	TRBD2	CASSDLAVSSYEQYF	TGTGCCAGCAGCGATCTAGCGGTTAGCTCCTACGAGCAGTACTTC
.	TRBV6-4	TRBJ1-2	TRBD1	CASSDWGQADYGYTF	TGTGCCAGCAGTGACTGGGGACAGGCAGACTATGGCTACACCTTC
.	TRBV18	TRBJ1-2	TRBD1	CASSPVDRDGYTF	TGTGCCAGCTCACCCGTTGACAGGGACGGCTACACCTTC
.	TRBV5-1	TRBJ2-2	.	CASSSYPQGSGTGELFF	TGCGCCAGCAGCTCTTACCCCCAGGGGTCCGGCACCGGGGAGCTGTTTTTT
.	TRBV19	TRBJ1-1	.	CASSATANTEAFF	TGTGCCAGTAGTGCCACAGCGAACACTGAAGCTTTCTTT
.	TRBV4-1	TRBJ2-7	.	CASSQDFQAYEQYF	TGCGCCAGCAGCCAAGATTTCCAGGCCTACGAGCAGTACTTC
few	TRBV7-3	TRBJ2-3	TRBD2	CASSLDRQRGAPQYF	TGTGCCAGCAGCTTAGACCGCCAGCGGGGGGCCCCCCAGTATTTT
.	TRBV13	TRBJ2-3	.	CASSPGGSTDTQYF	TGTGCCAGCAGCCCTGGAGGGAGCACAGATACGCAGTATTTT
.	TRBV5-1	TRBJ2-7	.	CASSLDTLSYEQYF	TGCGCCAGCAGCTTGGACACCCTCTCCTACGAGCAGTACTTC
once	TRBV6-1	TRBJ1-5	.	CASSEPKTGSNQPQHF	TGTGCCAGCAGTGAGCCTAAGACAGGTAGCAATCAGCCCCAGCATTTT
.	TRBV19	TRBJ1-4	.	CASSPQGGVSEKLFF	TGTGCCAGTAGTCCTCAGGGAGGTGTCTCGGAAAAACTGTTTTTT
.	TRBV5-1	TRBJ1-6	.	CASSIGGNNSPLHF	TGCGCCAGCAGCATTGGGGGGAATAATTCACCCCTCCACTTT
.	TRBV13	TRBJ2-3	TRBD2	CASSILLAGTTDTQYF	TGTGCCAGCAGCATACTTCTAGCGGGAACCACAGATACGCAGTATTTT
.	TRBV5-4	TRBJ2-7	TRBD1	CASSLWGTGVSYEQYF	TGTGCCAGCAGCCTGTGGGGGACAGGGGTTTCCTACGAGCAGTACTTC
.	TRBV11-2	TRBJ1-1	.	CASSPRASQNTEAFF	TGTGCCAGCAGCCCGAGGGCCAGCCAAAACACTGAAGCTTTCTTT
.	TRBV18	TRBJ2-7	TRBD1	CASSPISPRTGYEQYF	TGTGCCAGCTCACCAATCTCCCCCCGGACAGGCTACGAGCAGTACTTC
.	TRBV27	TRBJ1-5	.	CASSLKAGTLQPQHF	TGTGCCAGCAGTTTAAAAGCAGGTACCCTTCAGCCCCAGCATTTT
.	TRBV6-4	TRBJ1-1	.	CASSPEAANTEAFF	TGTGCCAGCAGCCCAGAGGCAGCGAACACTGAAGCTTTCTTT
.	TRBV6-5	TRBJ2-4	TRBD2	CASSSGTSVPGIQYF	TGTGCCAGCAGCTCCGGGACTAGCGTCCCGGGCATTCAGTACTTC
.	TRBV27	TRBJ1-6	.	CASSAPVRQKNSPLHF	TGTGCCAGCAGTGCCCCTGTGAGACAGAAGAATTCACCCCTCCACTTT
.	TRBV4-2	TRBJ1-2	.	CASSPPGGYGYTF	TGTGCCAGCAGCCCGCCAGGCGGGTATGGCTACACCTTC
.	TRBV5-1	TRBJ2-7	.	CASSPQGNTYEQYF	TGCGCCAGCAGCCCCCAGGGGAACACCTACGAGCAGTACTTC
.	TRBV11-2	TRBJ1-2	TRBD1	CASSSGQVPYGYTF	TGTGCCAGCAGCTCCGGACAGGTGCCCTATGGCTACACCTTC
.	TRBV9	TRBJ2-1	TRBD2	CASSPTSGHNEQFF	TGTGCCAGCAGCCCCACTAGCGGCCACAATGAGCAGTTCTTC
.	TRBV30	TRBJ2-2	TRBD1	CAWRDDRGGTGELFF	TGTGCCTGGAGAGATGACAGGGGAGGAACCGGGGAGCTGTTTTTT